Described below is a single T cell receptor (beta chain) sequence and its context. The target antigen is unknown. This sample stems from a study of T cell repertoires in cytomegalovirus infection. The wider study: Alongside well-studied HLA-B-restricted CMV epitopes, recently identified HLA-C-restricted CMV epitopes were also used. Public signatures in TCR beta pointed to CMV infection and matching HLA type.

Findings of the study overall: Clonotypes of TCR beta that were HLA-C-restricted and CMV-specific dominated the ex vivo response. CMV carriers with the relevant HLA were identified by cumulative public TCR beta family frequency.

The germline V gene encodes CDR1 SGHDT and CDR2 YYEEEE. Between the trimmed V and J ends, which lost 3 bases and 3 bases, there was a span of 10 bases. The CDR3 spans 14 residues. TCRdb reanalysed the reads using MiXCR and keeps one entry per CDR3 protein. The repertoire holds about 770,000 distinct CDR3 sequences, with 25% to 35% as singletons. The starting material was cultured CD8+ T cells from PBMCs, obtained from culture after CMV antigen stimulation. The TCR comes from a human donor in good health (CMV status not recorded). Some clones in this sample may be carry-over from other donors' samples. The chain uses TRBV5-6 and TRBJ1-3; the D gene is possibly TRBD1 (5 bases). CDR3 DNA sequence: TGTGCCAGCAGCTGGGGGACGGGTGGAAACACCATATATTTT. This gives the protein CASSWGTGGNTIYF.